Reported below is one TCR beta chain. Its antigen is unknown. The CDR3 is made up of 17 amino acids. Germline CDR1 and CDR2: MNHEY and SVGEGT. Each sample's input was 250 ng genomic DNA, 35,000 to 40,000 genome equivalents. The entry originates in a study of T cell clusters in autoimmune cytopenias. Study at large: TRB sequencing had a median 51,575 reads and about 2,500 distinct clonotypes per sample. Notes on the study in general: TRB repertoire shifts in secondary cytopenia and chronic lymphocytic leukemia mostly reflected lymphoma, not autoimmunity. Active autoimmune hepatitis patients had around 2.7-fold fewer exclusive TRB clusters than healthy donors. Physiological T cell clusters of healthy donors were apparently absent in primary autoimmune cytopenia patients.

TRB rearrangements were amplified by touch-down multiplex PCR with mixed TRB-A/B primers. TCRdb reanalyzed the multiplex PCR reads, giving one entry per CDR3 protein sequence and no DNA. The listing contains several thousand distinct CDR3 sequences. V and J are TRBV6-2 or TRBV6-3 and TRBJ1-2. The clonotype was recovered from a human donor with an autoimmune cytopenia or autoimmune hepatitis (not recorded which). The sample consisted of peripheral blood. The chain's CDR3 is CASRDDEGDRLEYGYTF.